This T cell receptor beta chain was found in a study of T-cell reconstitution after alpha-beta-depleted transplantation in children. Study-wide results and caveats: T-cell counts and diversity at one year following transplant were attributed mainly to newly produced T cells. Certain patients had high TCRbeta diversity at day 60, and it came from recipient T cells and thymic progenitors that survived.

V shed 5 bases, J shed 2 bases, and the junction held 13 bases outside the gene matches. This CDR3 comprises 17 residues. Unique molecular identifiers were incorporated into the prepared TCRbeta library. MiXCR, applied by TCRdb to the PCR reads, yields one record per CDR3 protein. The repertoire holds about 590,000 distinct CDR3 sequences, with approximately 12% as singletons. As regards this clonotype: Its antigen is not identified.

The TCR comes from a male patient aged 10 to 17 who had a stem cell transplant for acute myeloid leukemia, so the T cells may come from the graft donor. The specimen was PBMCs, mostly from graft donor cells, collected 360 days after TCRalphabeta/CD19-depleted stem cell transplant. The chain combines TRBV12-3 or TRBV12-4 with TRBJ2-3; 7 positions agree with TRBD2. CDR3: CASSPPWAGAFTDTQYF. Written as DNA, the CDR3 is TGTGCCAGCAGTCCCCCCTGGGCGGGAGCCTTCACAGATACGCAGTATTTT.